In this sample, the clone carrying this T cell receptor beta chain turned up many times. Between the trimmed V and J ends, which lost 1 base and 6 bases, there was a span of 12 bases. Germline-derived CDR1 and CDR2 are LNHNV and YYDKDF (reference sequence). The CDR3 runs to 14 residues. These data belong to a study of human T cells and chemical hapten exposure. Time point denoted: patch test 1, 2 weeks after DPC sensitization. The treatment: therapeutic diphenylcyclopropenone sensitization with weekly scalp DPC. In TCRdb, the RACE reads were re-called with MiXCR into one record per CDR3 protein. The data contain 95,000 to 130,000 distinct CDR3 sequences, 9.5% to 13% of them singletons.

The specimen comprised whole blood, sampled in connection with sensitization to the hapten diphenylcyclopropenone (DPC). The chain joins TRBV15 to TRBJ1-1; D call uncertain. The receptor was derived from a woman in her forties or fifties with alopecia areata. Some clones in this sample may be carry-over from other donors' samples. CDR3 DNA: TGTGCCACCAGCAGAGGAAACCTTGAGTCTGAAGCTTTCTTT. Translation gives CATSRGNLESEAFF. Supplemented by reference TRBV15 and TRBJ1-1, the full variable domain reads DAMVIQNPRYQVTQFGKPVTLSCSQTLNHNVMYWYQQKSSQAPKLLFHYYDKDFNNEADTPDNFQSRRPNTSFCFLDIRSPGLGDTAMYLCATSRGNLESEAFFGQGTRLTVV.